This T cell receptor (beta chain) was profiled in a study of blood T cell repertoires in COVID-19 (dated by TCRdb to 2019 to 2021). Background on the whole study: Samples from collaborators originated in the United States, Italy and Spain and spanned both the acute and convalescent phases of COVID-19. The prospective study material was composed of cDNA or gDNA derived from T cells, B-cell-depleted T cells, or PBMCs. Deeply sampled blood TCRbeta repertoires from subjects exposed to, actively infected with, or recovered from COVID-19 were included in the dataset. A freely available public database, intended as a resource for researchers studying the immune response to SARS-CoV-2, is where the repertoires were released. The samples were drawn from two sources: the first 160 participants of the ongoing ImmuneRACE study, and 950 to 1,500 subjects contributed by 6 global collaborators. The sample metadata nearly always contained a de-identified subject ID, COVID-19 status, age in years and sex. Where available, HLA class I and class II types were obtained from metadata supplied by the sample provider rather than from assay-based typing. General conclusions and limits of the study: The quantity of clinical and demographic metadata differed by source and by participant and was supplied without curation.

The immunoSEQ Assay, a bias-controlled multiplex PCR, was used to amplify TCRbeta CDR3 regions from genomic DNA. As for the original processing: The number of nucleated cells in each sample was estimated by amplification of reference gene primers within the assay. To quantify the absolute abundance of each unique TCRbeta CDR3 rearrangement, sequence reads were collapsed and filtered. For each sample, productive Simpson clonality was calculated as the square root of Simpson's diversity index over productive rearrangements. In TCRdb, the immuneACCESS table is reduced to in-frame sequences with V and J assigned. These tables do not hold every clone; where another copy was compared, an unresolved V gene accounts for under half, and the others remain unexplained. V, J and clone size are taken as reported in that table, and D and trimming were inferred from the DNA itself. A total of around 80,000 clones appear in this sample, more than 65% of them only once. Clones ranked in the top ten supply approximately 12% of the sample.

A word on this clone: What antigen it recognizes has not been identified. The sample holds no much larger clone one base away, and base qualities are not on file.

The collaborating institutions used their own protocols to collect whole blood in K2EDTA tubes. For TCRbeta analysis, collaborators shipped samples in one of three forms: frozen whole blood, isolated PBMCs, or DNA extracted from either of those sample types. The receptor comes from a man at least 80 years old with acute or convalescent COVID-19. Material: peripheral blood.

The nucleotides read TGTGCCAGCAGCCCTAGCGGGTCCATTACCTACGAGCAGTACTTC. Its product reads: CASSPSGSITYEQYF. The chain links TRBV11-2 with TRBJ2-7; TRBD2 aligns with 8 central bases. CDR1 and CDR2 are read off the germline V gene as SGHAT and FQNNGV. V ends up 5 bases short and J 2 bases short, with an unmatched junction base count of 8. Measured from the cysteine to the phenylalanine, the CDR3 is 15 residues long. Of the read, only the CDR3 DNA is kept; its 45 bases are in frame from base 1.